These T cell receptor beta chains were read from a single sample in a study of CD8+CD57+ T cells in acquired aplastic anemia. TCRdb fed the reads into MiXCR, producing one record per CDR3 protein. The sample lists around 500,000 distinct CDR3 sequences, around 32% occurring once. The sample consisted of sorted CD4+, CD8+, or CD8+CD57+ T cells (not recorded which) from PBMCs. These receptors were taken from a human donor with aplastic anemia. Both conserved end residues are part of each CDR3. D genes are given only for firm matches. Expanded clones are given a class, and other clones once, few, many or no size at all.

size,D,V,J,DNA,CDR3
few,TRBD1,TRBV19,TRBJ2-3,TGTGCCAGTAGTCCGGGACAGGGGATTCTGACAGATACGCAGTATTTT,CASSPGQGILTDTQYF
many,TRBD1,TRBV15,TRBJ1-6,TGTGCCACCAGCAGAGCCGGGACAGTTAATTCACCCCTCCACTTT,CATSRAGTVNSPLHF
many,-,TRBV25-1,TRBJ2-3,TGTGCCAGCAGTGGAATAGCATTCACAGATACGCAGTATTTT,CASSGIAFTDTQYF
many,TRBD1,TRBV25-1,TRBJ2-2,TGTGCCAGCAGTTTGACAGGGCGCGGCACCGGGGAGCTGTTTTTT,CASSLTGRGTGELFF
many,-,TRBV9,TRBJ1-5,TGTGCCAGCAGTGGTGAGGAACCTGCAAGTAGCAATCAGCCCCAGCATTTT,CASSGEEPASSNQPQHF
many,-,TRBV10-2,TRBJ1-5,TGCGCCAGCAGTGAGACTCTGGGGTGGGAGCCCCAGCATTTT,CASSETLGWEPQHF
-,-,TRBV20-1,TRBJ2-1,TGCAGTGCTAGCAGCCATAATGAGCAGTTCTTC,CSASSHNEQFF
-,TRBD1,TRBV25-1,TRBJ1-2,TGCGCCAGCAGCCAAGAGGACACCTCGGACAGGCCTTATGGCTACACCTTC,CASSQEDTSDRPYGYTF
few,-,TRBV9,TRBJ2-3,TGTGCCAGCAGCGTAGTTGGGGACCCTACCGCAGATACGCAGTATTTT,CASSVVGDPTADTQYF
few,-,TRBV7-2,TRBJ1-5,TGTGCCAGCAGCTTAGCACCGGGGACGGAGGTCCAGCCCCAGCAGTTT,CASSLAPGTEVQPQQF
many,TRBD1,TRBV7-6,TRBJ2-5,TGTGCCAGCAGCTTAGGGGGGACAGGTGAAGAGACCCAGTACTTC,CASSLGGTGEETQYF
-,-,TRBV20-1,TRBJ2-1,TGCAGTGCGGACCTCGTCAGGGCATGGGACCACAATGAGCAGTTCTTC,CSADLVRAWDHNEQFF
many,-,TRBV5-1,TRBJ1-2,TGCGCCAGCAGCTTGAGCAGGGACGCTAACTATGGCTACACCTTC,CASSLSRDANYGYTF
-,TRBD1,TRBV11-1,TRBJ1-3,TGTGCCAGCAGCCGGGACAGGGCACTCTCTGGAAACACCATATATTTT,CASSRDRALSGNTIYF
few,TRBD2,TRBV4-2,TRBJ2-3,TGTGCCAGCAGCGACACCCTAGCGGGGGGGCCAGATACGCAGTATTTT,CASSDTLAGGPDTQYF
-,-,TRBV19,TRBJ1-2,TGTGCCAGTAGGAATACAGGGAGTGGCTACACCTTC,CASRNTGSGYTF
few,TRBD1,TRBV19,TRBJ2-1,TGTGCCAGCCGGGACAGAAACAATGAGCAGTTCTTC,CASRDRNNEQFF
many,-,TRBV5-1,TRBJ2-7,TGCGCCAGCAGCTTGGGCGTGGCAGGGGCCTACGAGCAGTACTTC,CASSLGVAGAYEQYF
many,TRBD2,TRBV19,TRBJ2-3,TGTGCCAGTAGTCCCGGAGGTAGCGGGGCGGATACGCAGTATTTT,CASSPGGSGADTQYF
-,TRBD2,TRBV20-1,TRBJ2-1,TGCAGTGCTAGCGTCCGAGGACTAGCGCCCTACAATGAGCAGTTCTTC,CSASVRGLAPYNEQFF
-,-,TRBV11-1,TRBJ2-1,TGTGCCGGCAGCGAAGAGCGGTTGAGCTCCTACAATGAGCAGTTCTTC,CAGSEERLSSYNEQFF
-,TRBD1,TRBV29-1,TRBJ2-3,TGCAGCGTTGATGTCGGACAGGGCCGGACAGATACGCAGTATTTT,CSVDVGQGRTDTQYF
few,TRBD1,TRBV6-1,TRBJ2-5,TGTGCCAGCAGCTCGACCGGGACAGGGAAAGAGACCCAGTACTTC,CASSSTGTGKETQYF
-,-,TRBV7-6,TRBJ1-1,TGTGCCAGCAGCTTATCAGGGGCCATGAACACTGAAGCTTTCTTT,CASSLSGAMNTEAFF
-,TRBD1,TRBV6-1,TRBJ1-2,TGTGCCAGCAGTGCCACAGGGGGATTAAGCTACACCTTC,CASSATGGLSYTF
-,-,TRBV15,TRBJ1-1,TGTCCTAGACTAGGGGTTGCTTTCTTT,CPRLGVAFF
few,-,TRBV6-2/TRBV6-3,TRBJ2-5,TGTGCCAGCCAGAGCGGATATGGGACCCAGTACTTC,CASQSGYGTQYF
many,TRBD1,TRBV9,TRBJ1-5,TGTGCCAGCAGCGTAGGGACAGGGGCTAATCAGCCCCAGCATTTT,CASSVGTGANQPQHF
-,-,TRBV11-2,TRBJ2-1,TGTGCCAGCAGCTCAACATTACAGTATGAGCAGTTCTTC,CASSSTLQYEQFF
-,-,TRBV2,TRBJ2-5,TGTGCCAGCAGTGAAAAAGGACCGGCTCAAGGGACCCAGTACTTC,CASSEKGPAQGTQYF
few,TRBD2,TRBV7-7,TRBJ2-5,TGTGCTAGCAGCTTAGCCCTTGGGACTAGCGGAGCGGAACAAGAGACCCAGTACTTC,CASSLALGTSGAEQETQYF
-,-,TRBV9,TRBJ2-2,TGTGCCAGCAGCGTAGAAGGCACTCGCACCGGGGAGCTGTTTTTT,CASSVEGTRTGELFF